One sample yielded the 18 T cell receptor beta chains listed below, sequenced in a study of cytomegalovirus exposure and HLA in healthy donors. The PCR was carried out with 60 Vbeta primers and 13 Jbeta primers. Generated by immunoSEQ multiplex PCR, the TCRdb table keeps only in-frame clones and is missing some. The sample carries about 180,000 clones, approximately 79% recorded once. The specimen sequenced was PBMCs. Receptors were obtained from a man aged 40-49 years in good health and CMV-seropositive.

The rearrangement links TRBV14 to TRBJ1-6; no firm D call. V gave up 1 base and J gave up 2 bases, with 3 bases separating them. CDR3 length: 14 residues. Germline values: CDR1 SGHDN, CDR2 FVKESK. The CDR3 DNA sequence: TGTGCCAGCAGCCAAGCTACCTATAATTCACCCCTCCACTTT. Translation: CASSQATYNSPLHF.

This chain joins TRBV10-3 and TRBJ1-2; D not certain. CDR3 length: 13 residues. Germline lookup yields CDR1 ENHRY and CDR2 SYGVKD. Trimming took 11 bases from V and 3 from J, leaving 16 bases between them. CDR3 DNA sequence: TGTGCCGCCTCTGAGGCGGTTCACTATGGCTACACCTTC. Residues: CAASEAVHYGYTF.

The J gene is TRBJ2-4, the V gene TRBV21-1; the table's D gene call, TRBD2, was not cross checked with the DNA. TRBV21-1 is a pseudogene segment. The CDR3 contains 22 residues. CDR3 nucleotides: TGTGCCAGCAGCGCGAGATCCTCCGGGACTAGAGACCCCTATGAGGCCAAAAACATTCAGTACTTC. Amino acid sequence: CASSARSSGTRDPYEAKNIQYF.

The rearrangement links TRBV9 to TRBJ2-2; 10 nucleotides match TRBD1. The CDR3 runs to 16 residues. With V trimmed by 4 bases and J by 0 bases, 3 bases remained unmatched. The germline gives CDR1 SGDLS, CDR2 YYNGEE. In DNA form, the CDR3 reads TGTGCCAGCAGCATAGGACAGGGGGCGAACACCGGGGAGCTGTTTTTT. Protein: CASSIGQGANTGELFF.

A remark on this clone: The junction and the germline gene differ at one end; a read error may be behind it. The sample holds other DNA sequences that translate to the same CDR3. This chain joins TRBV6-1 and TRBJ2-1, with a tentative D call TRBD2 (6 bases). The CDR3 length is 15 residues. Germline CDR1 reads MNHNS; CDR2 reads SASEGT. The CDR3, as DNA: TGTGCCAGCAGTGAGGTAGCGGACTCCTACAACGAGCAGTTCTTC. Its protein product is CASSEVADSYNEQFF.

Only a few counts were recorded for this clone. This chain links TRBV29-1 with TRBJ2-5; TRBD2 agrees at 11 bases. V shed 7 bases, J shed 6 bases, and the junction held 10 bases outside the gene matches. The CDR3 contains 14 residues. Germline CDR1 reads SQVTM; CDR2 reads ANQGSEA. This chain's CDR3 is CSANSLAGGQTQYF. The CDR3 DNA reads TGCAGCGCTAATTCTCTAGCGGGAGGACAGACCCAGTACTTC.

The chain combines TRBV7-8 with TRBJ1-1; D is perhaps TRBD1 (5 bases). Trimming removed 5 bases at V and 5 bases at J, with 15 bases between. Germline-derived CDR1 and CDR2 are SGHVS and FQNEAQ. This CDR3 region has 14 residues. The CDR3 nucleotides are TGTGCCAGCAGCCGGGGGACGGTGGGGACTGAAGCTTTCTTT. Translated, it gives CASSRGTVGTEAFF.

This chain uses TRBV2 with TRBJ2-2; weak D call: TRBD1 (6 bases). Deletions cut 6 bases from V and 1 base from J, with 9 bases between. CDR1 and CDR2 (germline): SNHLY, FYNNEI. CDR3 length: 14 residues. In DNA form, the CDR3 reads TGTGCCAGCAGCCCGGGACAGAACACCGGGGAGCTGTTTTTT. This sequence encodes CASSPGQNTGELFF.

The chain employs TRBV19 and TRBJ2-7; D is unresolved. V was trimmed by 0 bases and J by 2 bases, leaving 14 bases between them. Germline assignment: CDR1 LNHDA and CDR2 SQIVND (reference sequence). This CDR3 spans 16 amino acids. The CDR3 loop is CASSIDRSRNTYEQYF. The CDR3 nucleotides read TGTGCCAGTAGTATAGATAGGTCCAGGAATACCTACGAGCAGTACTTC.

The chain combines TRBV11-3 with TRBJ2-1; 7 bases are a match to TRBD2. V lost 8 bases, J lost 4 bases, and 11 bases stayed unmatched. Germline values: CDR1 SGHNT, CDR2 YENEEA. The CDR3 runs 15 residues. CDR3 region: CASRQASGTYNEQFF. Written as DNA, the CDR3 is TGTGCCAGCCGCCAGGCTAGCGGAACGTACAATGAGCAGTTCTTC.

The chain employs TRBV28 and TRBJ1-6; tentative D call: TRBD1 (6 bases). Trimming cost V 5 bases and J 4 bases, with 9 bases left between them. Germline values: CDR1 MDHEN, CDR2 SYDVKM. CDR3 length equals 14 residues. The CDR3 is CASSNRVYNSPLHF. The CDR3 region has the DNA TGTGCCAGCAGTAACAGGGTATATAATTCACCCCTCCACTTT. Full variable domain (remainder filled in from reference TRBV28 and TRBJ1-6): DVKVTQSSRYLVKRTGEKVFLECVQDMDHENMFWYRQDPGLGLRLIYFSYDVKMKEKGDIPEGYSVSREKKERFSLILESASTNQTSMYLCASSNRVYNSPLHFGNGTRLTVT.

This rearrangement joins TRBV11-2 to TRBJ2-1, with 13 bases lining up with TRBD2. The CDR3 length is 15 residues. Germline assignment: CDR1 SGHAT and CDR2 FQNNGV. The V and J ends lost 6 bases and 7 bases, in that order; junction bases with no gene match: 6. CDR3 bases: TGTGCCAGCAGATCGGGACTAGCGGGACTGAATGAGCAGTTCTTC. Translated, it gives CASRSGLAGLNEQFF.

V and J are TRBV20-1 and TRBJ1-2, with D possibly being TRBD1 (5 bases). V was trimmed by 6 bases and J by 7 bases, leaving 12 bases between them. There are 11 residues in the CDR3. Germline CDR1 and CDR2: DFQATT and SNEGSKA (reference sequence). CDR3 bases: TGCAGTGCGAATCAGGGTAGTGGCTACACCTTC. Residues: CSANQGSGYTF.

The V call is TRBV5-1, the J call TRBJ1-2; possibly TRBD1 for D (5 bases). The V end was cut by 7 bases, the J end by 3 bases, with 7 bases between. Germline-derived CDR1 and CDR2 are SGHRS and YFSETQ. The CDR3 totals 11 residues. The CDR3 region is CASGADYGYTF. CDR3 bases: TGCGCCAGCGGGGCGGACTATGGCTACACCTTC.

This rearrangement joins TRBV5-4 to TRBJ1-6, with 9 nucleotides matching TRBD1. The germline V gene has CDR1 SGHNT and CDR2 YYREEE (reference sequence). Trimming took 2 bases from V and 9 from J; bases not matched to a gene: 6. The CDR3 runs to 15 residues. CDR3 DNA: TGTGCCAGCAGCTTCGCCGGGACAGGGACTTCACCCCTCCACTTT. Its translation: CASSFAGTGTSPLHF.

The chain carries TRBV5-1 and TRBJ2-1, with 7 bases matching TRBD2. Trimming at V came to 1 base and at J to 6 bases, leaving 10 bases not matched to a gene. The CDR3 totals 16 residues. Germline V gives CDR1 SGHRS, CDR2 YFSETQ. CDR3 DNA sequence: TGCGCCAGCAGCTTGAGATCTGCGGGAGTCGGCAATGAGCAGTTCTTC. It specifies CASSLRSAGVGNEQFF.

This clone occurred a few times. Distinct nucleotide sequences in the sample also encode this CDR3. The chain recombines TRBV5-1 with TRBJ2-1; the D is unclear. The germline V and J ends were trimmed by 1 base and 2 bases, with 7 bases remaining between them. From germline, CDR1 is SGHRS and CDR2 YFSETQ. CDR3 length: 14 amino acids. CDR3 DNA sequence: TGCGCCAGCAGCTTGTCGAGCGCCTACAATGAGCAGTTCTTC. Protein sequence: CASSLSSAYNEQFF.

The chain uses TRBV29-1 and TRBJ2-7; 8 nucleotides match TRBD2. Germline trimming cut 2 bases from V and 6 bases from J; bases unmatched to any gene: 6. The CDR3 spans 13 residues. Per the germline V gene, CDR1 is SQVTM and CDR2 is ANQGSEA. DNA for the CDR3: TGCAGCGTTGAATGGGCGGGAGGTGGCGAGCAGTACTTC. It specifies CSVEWAGGGEQYF.